By sample fraction, the clone carrying this T cell receptor beta chain is large (0.1 to 1%). The antigen is not known. On the immunoSEQ platform, TCR beta CDR3s were sequenced at survey depth. The method was immunoSEQ multiplex PCR; TCRdb's version includes in-frame clones alone and lacks a portion of them. This repertoire shows under 2,500 clones, roughly two thirds found once; its top ten account for less than 45%. This sample is part of a study of CD8 T cell repertoires and HIV-1 epitope variants. Background on the study: Twenty-five autologous and known Gag and Nef epitope variant peptides each stimulated T cells separately. An uncultured baseline aliquot held 1M T cells. Study-wide points: The assay identified only TCR beta chains of antigen-proliferating T cells.

Trimming pared 0 bases from V and 3 bases from J, leaving 14 bases between. Germline CDR1 is LGHNA and CDR2 is YSLEER. This CDR3 spans 16 amino acids. The sequence was collected from a male donor with HIV. The gene calls are TRBV4-3 and TRBJ1-2; D remains ambiguous. Sequencing was carried out using cultured CD8+ T cells derived from PBMCs. CDR3 loop: CASSQDPVELDYGYTF. The CDR3 bases are TGCGCCAGCAGCCAAGATCCCGTCGAACTCGACTATGGCTACACCTTC.